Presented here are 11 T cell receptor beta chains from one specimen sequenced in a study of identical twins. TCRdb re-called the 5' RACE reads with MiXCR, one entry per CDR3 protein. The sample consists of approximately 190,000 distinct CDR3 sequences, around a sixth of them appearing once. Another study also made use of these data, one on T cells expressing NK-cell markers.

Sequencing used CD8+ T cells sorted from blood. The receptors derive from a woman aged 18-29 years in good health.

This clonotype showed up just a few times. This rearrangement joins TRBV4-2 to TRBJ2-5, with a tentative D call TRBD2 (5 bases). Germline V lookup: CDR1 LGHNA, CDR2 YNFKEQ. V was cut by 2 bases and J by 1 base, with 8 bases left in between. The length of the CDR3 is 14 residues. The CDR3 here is CASSQSLAQETQYF. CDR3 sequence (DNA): TGTGCCAGCAGCCAATCTCTAGCCCAAGAGACCCAGTACTTC.

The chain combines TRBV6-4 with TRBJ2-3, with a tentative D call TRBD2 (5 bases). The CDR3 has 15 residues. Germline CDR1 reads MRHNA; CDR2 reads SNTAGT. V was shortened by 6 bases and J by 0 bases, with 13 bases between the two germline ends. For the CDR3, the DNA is TGTGCCAGCAGAGCAACTAGTGAGAGCACAGATACGCAGTATTTT. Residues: CASRATSESTDTQYF.

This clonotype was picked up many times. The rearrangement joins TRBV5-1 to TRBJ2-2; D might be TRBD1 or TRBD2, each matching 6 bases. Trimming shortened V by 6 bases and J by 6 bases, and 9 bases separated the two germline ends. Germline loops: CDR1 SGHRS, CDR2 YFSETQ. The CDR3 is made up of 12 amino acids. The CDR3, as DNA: TGCGCCAGCATCGGGGGCCCCGGGGAGCTGTTTTTT. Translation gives CASIGGPGELFF.

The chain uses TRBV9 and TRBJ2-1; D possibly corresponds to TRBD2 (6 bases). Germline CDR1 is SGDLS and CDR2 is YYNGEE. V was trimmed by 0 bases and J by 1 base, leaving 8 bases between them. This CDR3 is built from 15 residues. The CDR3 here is CASSVGTTSYNEQFF. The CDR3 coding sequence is TGTGCCAGCAGCGTAGGGACTACTTCCTACAATGAGCAGTTCTTC.

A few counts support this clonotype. The CDR3 DNA is TGTGCCAGCAGCTTAAATCCTCGTGAAAAAGAGCAGTACTTC. Translated: CASSLNPREKEQYF. The V gene is TRBV7-2, the J gene TRBJ2-7; unclear D gene. Germline V gives CDR1 SGHTA, CDR2 FQGNSA. This CDR3 is 14 amino acids long. Trimming cost V 2 bases and J 7 bases, with 15 bases left between them.

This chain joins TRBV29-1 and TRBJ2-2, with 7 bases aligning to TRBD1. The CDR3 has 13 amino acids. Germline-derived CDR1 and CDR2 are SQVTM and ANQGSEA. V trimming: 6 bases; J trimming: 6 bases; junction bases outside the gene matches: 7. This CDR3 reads CSVPGDRSGELFF. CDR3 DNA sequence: TGCAGCGTCCCCGGGGACAGATCCGGGGAGCTGTTTTTT.

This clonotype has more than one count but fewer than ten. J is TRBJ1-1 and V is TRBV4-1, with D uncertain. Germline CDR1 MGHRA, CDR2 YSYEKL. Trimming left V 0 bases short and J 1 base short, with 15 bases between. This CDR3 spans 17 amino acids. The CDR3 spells CASSQEWETRTNTEAFF. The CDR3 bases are TGCGCCAGCAGCCAAGAATGGGAGACACGGACGAACACTGAAGCTTTCTTT.

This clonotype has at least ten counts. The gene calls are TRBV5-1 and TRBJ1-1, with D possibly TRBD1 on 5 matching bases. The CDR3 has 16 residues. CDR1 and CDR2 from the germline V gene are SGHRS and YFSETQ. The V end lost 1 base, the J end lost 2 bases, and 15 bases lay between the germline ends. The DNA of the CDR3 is TGCGCCAGCAGCTTGACGTTGGGGCTGATAAACACTGAAGCTTTCTTT. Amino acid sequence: CASSLTLGLINTEAFF.

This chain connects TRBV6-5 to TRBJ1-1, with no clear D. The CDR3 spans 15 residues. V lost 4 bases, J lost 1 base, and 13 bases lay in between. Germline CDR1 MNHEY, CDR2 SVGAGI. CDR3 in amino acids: CASSSLLRGNTEAFF. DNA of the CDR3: TGTGCCAGCAGTTCCCTATTACGGGGGAACACTGAAGCTTTCTTT.

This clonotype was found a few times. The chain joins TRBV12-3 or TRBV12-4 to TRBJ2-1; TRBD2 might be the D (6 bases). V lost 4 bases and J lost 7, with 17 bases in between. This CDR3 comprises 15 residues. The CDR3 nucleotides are TGTGCCAGCAGTTCTCCGGGGACTCCGGGTAATGAGCAGTTCTTC. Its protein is CASSSPGTPGNEQFF.

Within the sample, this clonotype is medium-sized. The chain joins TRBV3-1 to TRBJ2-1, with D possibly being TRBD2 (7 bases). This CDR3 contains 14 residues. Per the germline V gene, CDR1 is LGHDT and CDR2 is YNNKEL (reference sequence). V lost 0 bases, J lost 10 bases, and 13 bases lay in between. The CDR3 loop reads CASSQDAGAREQFF. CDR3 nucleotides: TGTGCCAGCAGCCAAGATGCGGGGGCGCGGGAGCAGTTCTTC.